The entry below gives a single TCR beta chain sequence along with its context. Germline V gene sequence: CDR1 LGHNA, CDR2 YNFKEQ. The CDR3 runs 15 residues. V lost 5 bases and J 2 bases, leaving 15 bases between the germline ends. These data are taken from a study of T cell changes during pregnancy in multiple sclerosis. The method was immunoSEQ multiplex PCR; TCRdb's version includes in-frame clones alone and lacks a portion of them. Among around 97,000 clones listed, 90% were seen once. The receptor was isolated from a female donor in good health, enrolled as a control in a pregnancy study. This chain links TRBV4-2 with TRBJ1-2; tentative D call: TRBD1 (6 bases). The starting material was peripheral blood, obtained in the second trimester of pregnancy. The CDR3 DNA reads as TGTGCCAGCAGCGACGCCGGGACATCGAACTATGGCTACACCTTC. As protein: CASSDAGTSNYGYTF.